These T cell receptor beta chains were read from a single sample in a study of OX40 agonist ivuxolimab in advanced cancers. Some clones are missing from TCRdb's copy, which holds only in-frame ones; the method was immunoSEQ multiplex PCR. In the table there are around 13,000 clones, roughly 80% of which are singletons. The sequenced sample was CD4+ or CD8+ T cells sorted from blood, obtained in a trial of the OX40 agonist ivuxolimab. These receptors all come from an adult with an advanced solid tumor such as melanoma, head and neck, liver or kidney cancer. CDR3s include the opening cysteine and the closing phenylalanine or tryptophan. The D gene is left open where the match is weak. The size of a clone is reported for some rows only, either as once, few or many, or as a class for expanded clones.

len	j_gene	v_gene	d_gene	abundance	CDR3aa	CDR3nt
15	TRBJ1-4	TRBV2	-	-	CASSGYRVVREKLFF	TGTGCCAGCAGTGGTTACAGGGTGGTGCGAGAAAAACTGTTTTTT
12	TRBJ2-5	TRBV29-1	TRBD1	few	CSVVTGAETQYF	TGCAGCGTTGTCACAGGGGCAGAGACCCAGTACTTC
13	TRBJ1-6	TRBV27	-	-	CASSSLSNSPLHF	TGTGCCAGCAGTTCACTCAGTAATTCACCCCTCCACTTT
16	TRBJ2-3	TRBV4-1	TRBD2	-	CASKEGAGGYTDTQYF	TGCGCCAGCAAAGAAGGGGCGGGGGGCTACACAGATACGCAGTATTTT
15	TRBJ2-7	TRBV18	-	-	CASSPNPDRPYEQYF	TGTGCCAGCTCACCAAATCCCGACCGTCCCTACGAGCAGTACTTC
14	TRBJ1-2	TRBV6-6	-	once	CASSYSAPGYGYTF	TGTGCCAGCAGTTACTCGGCCCCGGGGTATGGCTACACCTTC
16	TRBJ1-5	TRBV19	TRBD1	-	CASSIATGGRSQPQHF	TGTGCCAGTAGTATAGCGACAGGGGGCCGAAGTCAGCCCCAGCATTTT
13	TRBJ1-1	TRBV5-6	-	-	CASSPAMNTEAFF	TGTGCCAGCAGCCCGGCGATGAACACTGAAGCTTTCTTT
15	TRBJ1-1	TRBV30	-	-	CAWSGLAGPFTRAFF	TGTGCCTGGAGTGGGTTGGCAGGCCCCTTTACTAGGGCTTTCTTT
14	TRBJ1-2	TRBV6-5	-	-	CASSVQGGKDGYTF	TGTGCCAGCAGTGTACAAGGGGGTAAAGATGGCTACACCTTC
15	TRBJ1-1	TRBV9	TRBD1	few	CASSEPGTGDTEAFF	TGTGCCAGCAGCGAACCCGGGACAGGGGACACTGAAGCTTTCTTT
15	TRBJ1-1	TRBV5-4	TRBD1	-	CASSLNQGVPTEAFF	TGTGCCAGCAGCTTGAACCAGGGGGTCCCAACTGAAGCTTTCTTT
14	TRBJ2-5	TRBV7-9	TRBD2	-	CASSSFGGEETQYF	TGTGCCAGCAGCTCATTCGGGGGGGAGGAGACCCAGTACTTC
15	TRBJ2-6	TRBV19	TRBD1	few	CASRDDRAGANVLTF	TGTGCCAGTAGGGACGACAGGGCTGGGGCCAACGTCCTGACTTTC
14	TRBJ1-2	TRBV11-2	-	once	CASSSPGGDYGYTF	TGTGCCAGCAGCTCGCCCGGGGGCGACTATGGCTACACCTTC
19	TRBJ2-7	TRBV5-6	-	-	CASSHRYSSPKYFSYEQYF	TGTGCCAGCAGCCATAGATACAGCTCTCCGAAGTACTTCTCCTACGAGCAGTACTTC
13	TRBJ2-3	TRBV19	-	few	CASSPYQGDTQYF	TGTGCCAGTAGTCCTTATCAGGGCGATACGCAGTATTTT
17	TRBJ2-5	TRBV29-1	TRBD2	-	CSVEQARGSGSQETQYF	TGCAGCGTTGAACAAGCGCGTGGTAGCGGGAGTCAAGAGACCCAGTACTTC
13	TRBJ1-1	TRBV30	-	once	CAWSGRGSTEAFF	TGTGCCTGGAGCGGGAGGGGAAGCACTGAAGCTTTCTTT
11	TRBJ2-1	TRBV7-8	-	few	CASSLVNEQFF	TGTGCCAGCAGCTTAGTCAATGAGCAGTTCTTC
15	TRBJ1-1	TRBV7-4	-	-	CASSPPPRGWTEAFF	TGTGCCAGCAGCCCCCCTCCGAGGGGCTGGACTGAAGCTTTCTTT
16	TRBJ1-1	TRBV29-1	-	many	CSVSPPRTALNTEAFF	TGCAGCGTTTCCCCCCCCCGGACAGCGCTCAACACTGAAGCTTTCTTT
13	TRBJ2-7	TRBV5-5	-	few	CASSFSRGYEQYF	TGTGCCAGCAGCTTTTCCCGGGGCTACGAGCAGTACTTC
15	TRBJ2-1	TRBV6-6	-	few	CASSYWAYQQNEQFF	TGTGCCAGCAGTTACTGGGCCTACCAGCAGAATGAGCAGTTCTTC
11	TRBJ2-2	TRBV2	-	-	CALMRSGELFF	TGTGCCTTAATGAGGTCCGGGGAGCTGTTTTTT
14	TRBJ2-1	TRBV30	TRBD2	-	CACGTAGGPDEQFF	TGTGCCTGTGGGACAGCGGGAGGGCCGGACGAGCAGTTCTTC
17	TRBJ1-2	TRBV28	-	few	CASSSVYVGIRNYGYTF	TGTGCCAGCAGTTCCGTGTATGTAGGGATTCGGAACTATGGCTACACCTTC
12	TRBJ2-1	TRBV7-9	-	-	CASAVEWGEQFF	TGTGCCAGCGCGGTTGAGTGGGGTGAGCAGTTCTTC
17	TRBJ1-1	TRBV7-9	TRBD1	-	CASRHWTTGTGGTEAFF	TGTGCCAGCAGACATTGGACCACCGGGACAGGGGGAACTGAAGCTTTCTTT
17	TRBJ1-2	TRBV14	-	-	CASSQVAYGGINYGYTF	TGTGCCAGCAGCCAGGTGGCGTACGGGGGCATTAACTATGGCTACACCTTC
13	TRBJ2-1	TRBV18	-	-	CASSPPGYNEQFF	TGTGCCAGCTCACCACCAGGGTACAATGAGCAGTTCTTC
15	TRBJ2-1	TRBV6-6	TRBD2	-	CASSQTSGMGNEQFF	TGTGCCAGCAGCCAGACTAGCGGGATGGGCAATGAGCAGTTCTTC
16	TRBJ2-1	TRBV11-2	TRBD2	-	CASSFGLAGDFNEQFF	TGTGCCAGCAGCTTCGGACTAGCGGGAGACTTTAATGAGCAGTTCTTC
16	TRBJ2-7	TRBV13	TRBD2	-	CASSTNGGRTSYEQYF	TGTGCCAGCAGCACCAATGGCGGGAGGACCTCCTACGAGCAGTACTTC
18	TRBJ2-1	TRBV6-1	TRBD2	few	CASSAKRLAGLNYNEQFF	TGTGCCAGCAGTGCGAAGAGACTAGCGGGCCTCAATTACAATGAGCAGTTCTTC
16	TRBJ2-1	TRBV4-1	TRBD1	-	CASSQEGTVLYNEQFF	TGCGCCAGCAGCCAAGAAGGGACAGTTCTCTACAATGAGCAGTTCTTC
14	TRBJ2-7	TRBV27	TRBD1	-	CASSPDRGTYEQYF	TGTGCCAGCAGTCCCGACAGGGGTACCTACGAGCAGTACTTC
15	TRBJ2-3	TRBV11-1	TRBD2	-	CASSLGAGGADTQYF	TGTGCCAGCAGCTTAGGAGCGGGGGGAGCAGATACGCAGTATTTT
13	TRBJ1-5	TRBV4-1	-	-	CASSQTLNQPQHF	TGCGCCAGCAGCCAGACCCTTAATCAGCCCCAGCATTTT
16	TRBJ2-7	TRBV6-6	-	few	CASSNDSGEGAYEQYF	TGTGCCAGCAGTAACGACTCAGGGGAAGGGGCCTACGAGCAGTACTTC
17	TRBJ2-1	TRBV9	TRBD2	-	CASSVEGPGLAGDEQFF	TGTGCCAGCAGCGTAGAGGGCCCGGGACTAGCGGGAGATGAGCAGTTCTTC
14	TRBJ2-7	TRBV7-9	-	-	CASSLALASYEQYF	TGTGCCAGCAGCTTAGCGCTAGCCTCCTACGAGCAGTACTTC
15	TRBJ2-1	TRBV11-2	-	-	CASSFWRSSYNEQFF	TGTGCCAGCAGCTTCTGGCGTAGCTCCTACAATGAGCAGTTCTTC